This entry concerns a single T cell receptor (beta chain). The antigen remains undetermined. This specimen comes from a study of breast tumors, draining lymph nodes, adjacent tissues. TCRdb fed the multiplex PCR reads into MiXCR, producing one record per CDR3 protein. The table has some 14,000 distinct CDR3 sequences, around 59% seen once. The CDR3 totals 12 residues. Germline V gene sequence: CDR1 SQVTM, CDR2 ANQGSEA. Trimming removed 5 bases from V and 2 bases from J, with 8 bases in between. Overall study results and limits: Data only fit, rather than demonstrated, lymph node origin of most tumor T cells. Tumor TCR diversity was below lymph nodes but above nontumor tissue.

The chain combines TRBV29-1 with TRBJ2-3; D is uncertain. This clonotype originated in a female donor with breast cancer. Some clones in this sample may be carry-over from other donors' samples. The sample consisted of tumor-adjacent breast tissue. This CDR3 is CSVHITTDTQYF. The CDR3 DNA reads as TGCAGCGTTCATATAACCACAGATACGCAGTATTTT.